The sequence of this TCR beta chain was determined in a study of T cell repertoires in cytomegalovirus infection. The overall study: Shared public TCR beta signatures pointed to both CMV infection and a matching HLA type.

Study results and limitations: The ex vivo response was dominated by HLA-C-restricted CMV-specific TCR beta clonotypes. Summed frequency of public TCR beta families distinguished CMV carriers with the relevant HLA.

As to this clonotype: The antigen is undetermined.

TCRdb analysed the reads with MiXCR anew, one entry per CDR3 protein. The repertoire holds fewer than 700,000 distinct CDR3 sequences, with roughly 26% as singletons. This CDR3 is built from 12 residues. Germline CDR1 and CDR2: SNHLY and FYNNEI. V lost 8 bases and J 3 bases, leaving 10 bases between the germline ends. This sequence joins TRBV2 and TRBJ1-1, with D tentatively TRBD1 (6 bases). Sequencing was done on a sample of CD8+ T cells from PBMCs. The clonotype comes from a human donor in good health (CMV status not recorded). Some clones in this sample may be carry-over from other donors' samples. In DNA form, the CDR3 reads TGTGCCAGCCGGGGGGGGCACACTGAAGCTTTCTTT. Protein product: CASRGGHTEAFF.